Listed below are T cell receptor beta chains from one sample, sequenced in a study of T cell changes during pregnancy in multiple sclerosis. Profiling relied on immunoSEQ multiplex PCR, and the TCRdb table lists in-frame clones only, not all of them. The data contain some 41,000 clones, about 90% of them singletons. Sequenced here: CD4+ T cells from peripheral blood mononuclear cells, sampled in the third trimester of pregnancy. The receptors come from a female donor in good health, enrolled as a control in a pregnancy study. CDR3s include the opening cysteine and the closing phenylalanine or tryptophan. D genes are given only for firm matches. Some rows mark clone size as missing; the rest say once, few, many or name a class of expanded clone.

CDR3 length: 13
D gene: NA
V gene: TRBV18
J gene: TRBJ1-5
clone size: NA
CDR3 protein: CASSPDINQPQHF
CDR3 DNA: TGTGCCAGCTCACCGGACATTAATCAGCCCCAGCATTTT

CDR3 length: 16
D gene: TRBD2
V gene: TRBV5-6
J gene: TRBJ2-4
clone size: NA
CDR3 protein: CASSFWGTKAKNIQYF
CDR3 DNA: TGTGCCAGCAGCTTCTGGGGGACTAAAGCCAAAAACATTCAGTACTTC

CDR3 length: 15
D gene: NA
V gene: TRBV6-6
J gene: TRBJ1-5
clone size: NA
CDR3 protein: CASTLDGGGNQPQHF
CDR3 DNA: TGTGCCAGCACCCTGGATGGGGGCGGTAATCAGCCCCAGCATTTT

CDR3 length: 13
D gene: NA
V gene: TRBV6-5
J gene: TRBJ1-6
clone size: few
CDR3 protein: CASQRGGNSPLHF
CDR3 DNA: TGTGCCAGCCAAAGAGGCGGGAATTCACCCCTCCACTTT

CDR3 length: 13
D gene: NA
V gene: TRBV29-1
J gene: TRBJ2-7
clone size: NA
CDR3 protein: CSVEDHEGGLQYF
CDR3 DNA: TGCAGCGTTGAAGATCATGAGGGGGGGCTTCAGTACTTC

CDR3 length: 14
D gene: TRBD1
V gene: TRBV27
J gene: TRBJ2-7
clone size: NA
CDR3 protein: CASRGTGRSYEQYF
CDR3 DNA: TGTGCCAGCAGGGGGACAGGGAGATCCTACGAGCAGTACTTC

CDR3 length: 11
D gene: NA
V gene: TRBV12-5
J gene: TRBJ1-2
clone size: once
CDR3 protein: CASATDYGYTF
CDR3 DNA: TGTGCTAGTGCTACGGACTATGGCTACACCTTC

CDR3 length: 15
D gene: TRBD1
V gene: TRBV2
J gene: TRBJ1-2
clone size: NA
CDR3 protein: CASSDAGTGGRGYTF
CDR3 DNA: TGTGCCAGCAGTGACGCCGGGACAGGGGGCAGGGGCTACACCTTC

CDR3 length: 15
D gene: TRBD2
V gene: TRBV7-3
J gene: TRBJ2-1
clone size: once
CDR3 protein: CASSWGLAGYNEQFF
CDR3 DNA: TGTGCCAGCAGCTGGGGGCTAGCGGGGTACAATGAGCAGTTCTTC

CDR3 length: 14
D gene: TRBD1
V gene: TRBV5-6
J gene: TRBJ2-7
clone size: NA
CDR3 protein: CASSWDRAVYEQYF
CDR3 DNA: TGTGCCAGCAGTTGGGACAGGGCAGTCTACGAGCAGTACTTC

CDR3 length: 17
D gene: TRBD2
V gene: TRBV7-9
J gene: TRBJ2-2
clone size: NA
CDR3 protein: CASSWTSGGVNTGELFF
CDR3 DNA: TGTGCCAGCAGTTGGACTAGCGGGGGAGTTAACACCGGGGAGCTGTTTTTT

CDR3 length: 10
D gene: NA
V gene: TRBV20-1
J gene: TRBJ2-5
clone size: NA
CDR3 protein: CSATTETQYF
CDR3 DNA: TGCAGTGCTACTACCGAGACCCAGTACTTC

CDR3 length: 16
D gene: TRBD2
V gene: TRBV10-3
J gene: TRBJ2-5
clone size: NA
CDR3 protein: CAIAAAGGTFGETQYF
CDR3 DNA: TGTGCCATCGCGGCAGCGGGGGGGACCTTTGGAGAGACCCAGTACTTC

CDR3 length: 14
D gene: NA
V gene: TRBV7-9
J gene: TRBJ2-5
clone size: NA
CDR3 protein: CASSPRIGQETQYF
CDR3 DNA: TGTGCCAGCAGCCCACGTATCGGTCAAGAGACCCAGTACTTC

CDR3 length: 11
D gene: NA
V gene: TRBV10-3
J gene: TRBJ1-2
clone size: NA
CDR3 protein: CASRDRYGYTF
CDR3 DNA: TGTGCCTCCCGGGATCGCTATGGCTACACCTTC

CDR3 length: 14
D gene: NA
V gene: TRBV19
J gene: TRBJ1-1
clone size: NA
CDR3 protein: CASDPGREGVKAFF
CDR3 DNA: TGTGCCAGTGACCCTGGCAGGGAAGGGGTGAAAGCTTTCTTT

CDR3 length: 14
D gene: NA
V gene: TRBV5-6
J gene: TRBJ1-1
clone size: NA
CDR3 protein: CASSSEAGSTEAFF
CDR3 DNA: TGTGCCAGCAGCTCCGAGGCGGGCTCCACTGAAGCTTTCTTT

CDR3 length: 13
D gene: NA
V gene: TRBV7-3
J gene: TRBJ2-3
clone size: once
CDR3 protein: CASSSLPSSAQYF
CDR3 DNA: TGTGCCAGCAGCTCCCTGCCGTCTAGCGCGCAGTATTTT

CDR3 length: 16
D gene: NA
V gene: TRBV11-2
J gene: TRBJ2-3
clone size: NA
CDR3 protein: CASSLARTTSTDTQYF
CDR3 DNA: TGTGCCAGCAGCTTAGCTCGGACTACTAGCACAGATACGCAGTATTTT

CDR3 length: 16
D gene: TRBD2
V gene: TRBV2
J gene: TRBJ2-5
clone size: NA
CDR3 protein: CASSGTSGGYQETQYF
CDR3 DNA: TGTGCCAGCAGCGGAACTAGCGGGGGGTACCAAGAGACCCAGTACTTC

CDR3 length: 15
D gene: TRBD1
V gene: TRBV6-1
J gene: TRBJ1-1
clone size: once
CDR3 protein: CASSSTGTGQGEAFF
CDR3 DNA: TGTGCCAGCAGTTCGACCGGGACAGGTCAAGGTGAAGCTTTCTTT

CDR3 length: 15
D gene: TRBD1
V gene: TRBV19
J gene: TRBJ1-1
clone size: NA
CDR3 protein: CASTLQGGLGTEAFF
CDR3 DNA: TGTGCCAGTACCCTACAGGGGGGGCTCGGCACTGAAGCTTTCTTT

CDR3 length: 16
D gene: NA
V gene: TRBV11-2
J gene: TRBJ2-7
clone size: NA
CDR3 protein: CASSLIAGGPRYEQYF
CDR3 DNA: TGTGCCAGCAGCTTAATTGCTGGAGGGCCCCGCTACGAGCAGTACTTC

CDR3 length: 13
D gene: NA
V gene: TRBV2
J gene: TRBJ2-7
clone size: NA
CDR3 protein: CASTSRGFYEQYF
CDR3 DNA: TGTGCCAGCACGTCAAGGGGATTCTACGAGCAGTACTTC

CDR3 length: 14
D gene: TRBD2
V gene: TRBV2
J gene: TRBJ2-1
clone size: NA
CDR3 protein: CASSDSGTVNEQFF
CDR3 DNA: TGTGCCAGCAGTGACAGCGGGACTGTCAATGAGCAGTTCTTC

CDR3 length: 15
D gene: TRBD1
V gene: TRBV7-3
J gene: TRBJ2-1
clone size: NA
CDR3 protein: CASSPPGTGNNEQFF
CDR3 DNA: TGTGCCAGCAGTCCCCCCGGGACAGGGAACAATGAGCAGTTCTTC

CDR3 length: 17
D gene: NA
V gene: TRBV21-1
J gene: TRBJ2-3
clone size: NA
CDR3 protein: CASSAWVDYRGTDTQYF
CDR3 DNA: TGTGCCAGCAGCGCGTGGGTGGACTATAGAGGCACAGATACGCAGTATTTT

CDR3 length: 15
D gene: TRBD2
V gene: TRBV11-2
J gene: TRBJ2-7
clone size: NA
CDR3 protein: CASSLLAGGSYEQYF
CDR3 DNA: TGTGCCAGCAGCTTACTGGCGGGGGGCTCCTACGAGCAGTACTTC

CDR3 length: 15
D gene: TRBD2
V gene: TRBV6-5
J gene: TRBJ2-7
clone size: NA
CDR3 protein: CASSYQAGGSGEQYF
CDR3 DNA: TGTGCCAGCAGTTACCAAGCGGGAGGATCGGGGGAGCAGTACTTC

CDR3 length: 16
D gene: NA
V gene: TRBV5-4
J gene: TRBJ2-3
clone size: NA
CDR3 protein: CASSPLGGPHADTQYF
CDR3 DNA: TGTGCCAGCAGCCCTTTAGGGGGACCCCACGCGGATACGCAGTATTTT

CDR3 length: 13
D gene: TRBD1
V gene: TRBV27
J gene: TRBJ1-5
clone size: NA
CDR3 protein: CASRKTGVQPQHF
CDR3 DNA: TGTGCCAGCAGAAAAACAGGGGTACAGCCCCAGCATTTT

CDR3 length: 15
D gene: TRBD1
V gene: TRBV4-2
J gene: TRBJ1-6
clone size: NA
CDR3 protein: CASSQAQGVNSPLHF
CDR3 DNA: TGTGCCAGCAGCCAAGCTCAGGGGGTCAATTCACCCCTCCACTTT

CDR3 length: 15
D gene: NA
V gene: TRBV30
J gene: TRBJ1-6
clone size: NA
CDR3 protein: CACGYRAVYNSPLHF
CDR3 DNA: TGTGCCTGTGGATACAGGGCCGTATATAATTCACCCCTCCACTTT

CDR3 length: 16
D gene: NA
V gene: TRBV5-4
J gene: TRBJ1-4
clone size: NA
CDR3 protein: CASSSREVATNEKLFF
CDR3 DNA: TGTGCCAGCAGCTCTCGTGAAGTAGCAACTAATGAAAAACTGTTTTTT

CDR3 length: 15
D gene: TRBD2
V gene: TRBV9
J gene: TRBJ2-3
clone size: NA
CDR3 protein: CASSVRLGGADTQYF
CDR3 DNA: TGTGCCAGCAGCGTACGTCTCGGGGGGGCAGATACGCAGTATTTT

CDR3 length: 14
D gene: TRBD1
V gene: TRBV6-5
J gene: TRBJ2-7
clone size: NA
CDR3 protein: CASSHDRGQYEQYF
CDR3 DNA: TGTGCCAGCAGTCATGACAGGGGGCAATACGAGCAGTACTTC

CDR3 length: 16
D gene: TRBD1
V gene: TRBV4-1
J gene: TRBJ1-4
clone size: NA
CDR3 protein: CASSQGSGQGEEKLFF
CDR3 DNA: TGCGCCAGCAGCCAAGGGTCCGGGCAGGGGGAGGAAAAACTGTTTTTT

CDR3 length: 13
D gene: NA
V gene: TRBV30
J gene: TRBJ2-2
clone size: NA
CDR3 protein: CAWSDSYTGELFF
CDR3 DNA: TGTGCCTGGAGTGACAGCTACACCGGGGAGCTGTTTTTT

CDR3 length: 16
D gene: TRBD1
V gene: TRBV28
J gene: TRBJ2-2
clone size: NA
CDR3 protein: CASSFLGTGGSGELFF
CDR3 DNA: TGTGCCAGCAGTTTTTTAGGTACAGGGGGCTCCGGGGAGCTGTTTTTT

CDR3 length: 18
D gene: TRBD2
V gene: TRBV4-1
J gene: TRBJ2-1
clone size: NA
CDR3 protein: CASSQDLSAGDRYNEQFF
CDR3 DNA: TGCGCCAGCAGCCAAGATTTGTCGGCGGGGGACCGCTACAATGAGCAGTTCTTC

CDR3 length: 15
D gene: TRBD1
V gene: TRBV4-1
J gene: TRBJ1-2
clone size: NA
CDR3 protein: CASSQASGQNYGYTF
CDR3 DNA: TGCGCCAGCAGCCAAGCTTCGGGACAGAACTATGGCTACACCTTC

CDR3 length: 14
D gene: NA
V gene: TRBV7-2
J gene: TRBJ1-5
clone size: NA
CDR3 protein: CASSFQASNQPQHF
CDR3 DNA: TGTGCCAGCAGCTTTCAAGCGTCCAATCAGCCCCAGCATTTT

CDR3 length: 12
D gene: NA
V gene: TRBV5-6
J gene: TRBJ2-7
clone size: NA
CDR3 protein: CASSSRGYEQYF
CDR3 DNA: TGTGCCAGCAGCTCAAGGGGTTACGAGCAGTACTTC